Detailed here is one T cell receptor (beta chain). This record comes from a study of CD8 T cells in cerebrospinal fluid in Alzheimer's disease. For each CDR3 protein, TCRdb gives one entry from its re-call of the 10x single-cell sequencing reads, without DNA. The listing contains around 1,100 distinct CDR3 sequences. Germline V gene data show CDR1 as DFQATT and CDR2 as SNEGSKA (reference sequence). This CDR3 is built from 14 residues. Source material: cerebrospinal fluid. The clonotype comes from a human donor in good health. V and J are TRBV20-1 and TRBJ2-1; TCRdb's D call, TRBD2, is unchecked because there is no DNA. The CDR3 here is CSASLASGYNEQFF.